Each of the 8 T cell receptor beta chains below was sequenced from the same sample in a study of T cells after yellow fever vaccination. TCRdb reprocessed the 5' RACE reads with MiXCR, giving one entry per CDR3 protein. Of 300,000 or so distinct CDR3 sequences listed, approximately 8% are singletons. The specimen was PBMCs, collected 35 to 50 days after the first yellow fever vaccination. The source of these receptors is a man aged 18 to 29 who received the YFV17D yellow fever vaccine.

J is TRBJ2-3 and V is TRBV7-8, with a tentative D call TRBD1 (6 bases). Trimming left V 5 bases short and J 0 bases short, with 15 bases between. The CDR3 length is 16 residues. CDR1 is SGHVS and CDR2 is FQNEAQ in the germline V gene. CDR3 in DNA: TGTGCCAGCAGCCTGGGGGCCTACCCTAGCACAGATACGCAGTATTTT. This encodes CASSLGAYPSTDTQYF.

The V call is TRBV20-1, the J call TRBJ1-6; D unresolved. Trimming shortened V by 2 bases and J by 5 bases, and 13 bases separated the two germline ends. CDR3 length: 15 residues. The V gene's germline CDR1 is DFQATT and CDR2 SNEGSKA (reference sequence). The CDR3 DNA is TGCAGTGCTAGACCGAACGGAGCGAATAATTCACCCCTCCACTTT. Translating gives CSARPNGANNSPLHF.

This clonotype has more than one count but fewer than ten. This rearrangement joins TRBV6-1 to TRBJ2-3, with D maybe TRBD1 (6 bases). V was shortened by 6 bases and J by 0 bases, with 13 bases between the two germline ends. Per germline, CDR1 MNHNS and CDR2 SASEGT. The CDR3 contains 15 residues. The DNA for the CDR3 is TGTGCCAGCAGCACAGGGCCCTCGAGCACAGATACGCAGTATTTT. This sequence encodes CASSTGPSSTDTQYF.

Ten or more counts support this clonotype. This rearrangement joins TRBV11-3 to TRBJ2-5; tentatively, D is TRBD1 or TRBD2 (5 bases each). Germline-derived CDR1 and CDR2 are SGHNT and YENEEA. The V end was cut by 1 base, the J end by 1 base, with 7 bases between. The CDR3 contains 14 residues. This chain's CDR3 is CASSLGGAQETQYF. CDR3 in DNA: TGTGCCAGCAGCTTAGGAGGGGCCCAAGAGACCCAGTACTTC.

The V gene is TRBV7-6, the J gene TRBJ2-5; TRBD2 might be the D (6 bases). The CDR3 length is 15 residues. The ends were cut back, 1 base at V and 5 bases at J, with 14 bases in the middle. Germline CDR1 and CDR2: SGHVS and FNYEAQ. CDR3 nucleotide sequence: TGTGCCAGCAGCTTAGACGGGAACGCGGGGGAGACCCAGTACTTC. It is translated as CASSLDGNAGETQYF. Variable domain in full (rest from reference TRBV7-6 and TRBJ2-5): GAGVSQSPRYKVTKRGQDVALRCDPISGHVSLYWYRQALGQGPEFLTYFNYEAQQDKSGLPNDRFSAERPEGSISTLTIQRTEQRDSAMYRCASSLDGNAGETQYFGPGTRLLVL.

V usage is TRBV20-1 and J usage is TRBJ2-1; TRBD2 matches 10 bases. The CDR3 contains 16 residues. V shed 4 bases and J 6 bases; nucleotides not matched to a gene: 12. CDR1 and CDR2 from the germline V gene are DFQATT and SNEGSKA (reference sequence). CDR3 residues: CSANSVLAGSLNEQFF. The CDR3 region has the DNA TGCAGTGCTAATAGTGTACTAGCGGGGAGCCTCAATGAGCAGTTCTTC.

In its sample, this clonotype was seen many times. The J gene is TRBJ2-4, the V gene TRBV5-1; TRBD1 aligns across 8 bases. The CDR3 sequence is 12 residues long. Germline loops: CDR1 SGHRS, CDR2 YFSETQ. Trimming took 7 bases from V and 8 from J; bases not matched to a gene: 5. The CDR3 DNA follows: TGCGCCAGCCAAGGACAGGGTGACATTCAGTACTTC. Translation gives CASQGQGDIQYF.

In its sample, this clonotype was seen a few times. The chain uses TRBV5-1 and TRBJ2-7, with D perhaps matching TRBD1 (5 bases). V was pared by 0 bases and J by 2 bases, with 15 bases between. The CDR3 is made up of 16 amino acids. Germline CDR1 reads SGHRS; CDR2 reads YFSETQ. CDR3 amino acids: CASSLEGSRRPYEQYF. As DNA, the CDR3 is TGCGCCAGCAGCTTGGAGGGGTCCCGAAGACCCTACGAGCAGTACTTC.